This T cell receptor (beta chain) came from a study of CXCR3-negative and CXCR3-positive naive CD8 T cells. This CDR3 has 18 amino acids. The V gene's germline CDR1 is LNHNV and CDR2 YYDKDF (reference sequence). The TRB libraries of cDNA were built by UMI-labeled 5' RACE. TCRdb reprocessed the 5' RACE reads and keeps a single row for each CDR3 protein, giving no DNA. The sample shows about 130,000 distinct CDR3 sequences, and 0.59% sits with its ten largest clones. Details on this clonotype: Its antigen remains unidentified.

Study observations and caveats: TRB CDR3s of CXCR3-positive naive cells were more hydrophobic than those of CXCR3-negative naive cells.

The chain uses TRBV15 and TRBJ1-5; the TCRdb call, TRBD1, lacks DNA for checking. Sequenced sample: naive CXCR3+ CD8+ T cells from blood. As for subset: CD45RO-CCR7+CD27+CD95- naive CD8+ T cells expressing CXCR3 (TNR3+). This sequence was found in a human donor in good health. Some clones in this sample may be carry-over from other donors' samples. The CDR3 here is CATSGAPLGRAGNQPQHF. Variable domain in full (rest from reference TRBV15 and TRBJ1-5): DAMVIQNPRYQVTQFGKPVTLSCSQTLNHNVMYWYQQKSSQAPKLLFHYYDKDFNNEADTPDNFQSRRPNTSFCFLDIRSPGLGDTAMYLCATSGAPLGRAGNQPQHFGDGTRLSIL.